What follows describes a single T cell receptor beta chain. The antigen remains unidentified. This sample stems from a study of T cells in Graves' hyperthyroidism and ophthalmopathy. Broader study findings: Ophthalmopathy could be told apart from stable hyperthyroidism with a 13 V-J model. Most clonotypes expanded in the thyroid (above 0.001) were also present in blood.

The CDR3 regions of TCR beta were amplified from RNA transcripts. First-round RT-PCR with HTBI primers amplified the TCR CDR3 region. TCRdb redid the calling of the multiplex PCR reads with MiXCR, one entry per CDR3 protein. The table includes about 840,000 distinct CDR3 sequences, roughly 40% detected once. Using more than 7.5 ml of fresh peripheral blood, PBMCs were prepared. The CDR3 sequence is 16 residues long. CDR1 and CDR2 (germline): SEHNR, FQNEAQ (reference sequence). V was shortened by 1 base and J by 0 bases, with 10 bases between the two germline ends. The sample was blood. This receptor was identified in a man between 18 and 29 years old with Graves' hyperthyroidism. The rearrangement uses TRBV7-9 and TRBJ1-3; the D is unclear. The CDR3 loop is CASSLDRTSSGNTIYF. CDR3 coding DNA: TGTGCCAGCAGCTTAGACAGAACCTCCTCTGGAAACACCATATATTTT.